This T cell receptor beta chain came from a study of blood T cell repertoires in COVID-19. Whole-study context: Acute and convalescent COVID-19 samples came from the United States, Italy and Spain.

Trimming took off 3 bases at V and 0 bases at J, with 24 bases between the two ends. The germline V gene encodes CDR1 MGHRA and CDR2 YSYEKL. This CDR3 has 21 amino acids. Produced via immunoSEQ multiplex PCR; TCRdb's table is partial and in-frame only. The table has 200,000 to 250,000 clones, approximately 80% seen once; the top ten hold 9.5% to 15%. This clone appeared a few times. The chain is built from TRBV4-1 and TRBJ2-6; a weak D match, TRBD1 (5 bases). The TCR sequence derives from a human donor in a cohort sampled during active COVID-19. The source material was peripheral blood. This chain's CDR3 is CASSHKDLRADSVSGANVLTF. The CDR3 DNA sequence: TGCGCCAGCAGCCATAAGGATCTGCGAGCAGACAGCGTCTCTGGGGCCAACGTCCTGACTTTC.